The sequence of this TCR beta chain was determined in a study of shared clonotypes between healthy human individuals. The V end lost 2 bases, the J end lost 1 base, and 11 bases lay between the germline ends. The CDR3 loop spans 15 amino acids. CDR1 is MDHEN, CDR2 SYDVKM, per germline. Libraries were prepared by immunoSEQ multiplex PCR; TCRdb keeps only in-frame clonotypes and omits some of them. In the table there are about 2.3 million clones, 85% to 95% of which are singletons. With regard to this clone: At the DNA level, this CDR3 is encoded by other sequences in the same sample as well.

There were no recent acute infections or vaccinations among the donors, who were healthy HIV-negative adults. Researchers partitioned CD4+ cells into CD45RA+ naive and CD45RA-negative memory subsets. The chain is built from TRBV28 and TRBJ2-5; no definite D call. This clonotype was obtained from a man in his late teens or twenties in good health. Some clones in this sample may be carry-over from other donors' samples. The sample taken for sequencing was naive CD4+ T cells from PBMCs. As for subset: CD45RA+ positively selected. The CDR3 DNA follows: TGTGCCAGCAGTTTAGGTGGTGGGCCCCAAGAGACCCAGTACTTC. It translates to CASSLGGGPQETQYF.